The 5 T cell receptor beta chains listed next were all sequenced from one sample in a study of T cell changes during pregnancy in multiple sclerosis. TCRdb's table, derived via immunoSEQ multiplex PCR, lists solely in-frame clones and lacks some. The sample contains some 75,000 clones, about 96% of which appear only once. Sequenced here: peripheral blood, sampled in the second trimester of pregnancy. These receptor sequences come from a female donor with multiple sclerosis, enrolled in a pregnancy study.

This CDR3 reads CASSHLQGASYTF. The CDR3 bases are TGCGCCAGCAGCCACCTACAGGGGGCGAGCTACACCTTC. The chain has TRBV4-1 and TRBJ1-2; 9 bases are a match to TRBD1. V trimming: 3 bases; J trimming: 9 bases; junction bases outside the gene matches: 5. There are 13 residues in the CDR3. The germline CDR1 and CDR2 sequences are MGHRA and YSYEKL.

The rearrangement uses TRBV19 and TRBJ1-1; the D is unclear. With 3 bases removed from V and 2 bases from J, the gap between germline ends came to 10 bases. This CDR3 has 14 amino acids. Looked up from germline, CDR1 is LNHDA and CDR2 is SQIVND (reference sequence). Here the CDR3 DNA reads TGTGCCAGTAGTATTACCCCCGGTAACACTGAAGCTTTCTTT. Encoded protein: CASSITPGNTEAFF.

This clone was recorded once. This CDR3 is CASSNGGVNEQFF. CDR3 coding DNA: TGCGCCAGCAGCAACGGCGGGGTTAACGAGCAGTTCTTC. The chain links TRBV5-1 to TRBJ2-1, with D maybe TRBD2 (6 bases). This CDR3 spans 13 amino acids. Germline-derived CDR1 and CDR2 are SGHRS and YFSETQ. V lost 4 bases and J 10 bases, leaving 15 bases between the germline ends.

The count of this clone is one. This rearrangement joins TRBV18 to TRBJ2-5, with D possibly TRBD1 on 6 matching bases. The CDR3 loop spans 15 amino acids. Germline-derived CDR1 and CDR2 are KGHSH and LQKENI. Trimming took off 1 base at V and 2 bases at J, with 11 bases between the two ends. The CDR3 bases are TGTGCCAGCTCACCACGTAGTACAGGGCAAGAGACCCAGTACTTC. Its translation is CASSPRSTGQETQYF.

This clone was seen a handful of times. The chain employs TRBV27 and TRBJ1-5; the match to TRBD1 covers 9 bases. The CDR3 is 15 residues long. J lost 5 bases, V lost 5 bases, and 7 bases had no gene match. Germline V gene data show CDR1 as MNHEY and CDR2 as SMNVEV (reference sequence). The DNA for the CDR3 is TGTGCCAGCAGTCCCTGGGGACAGGGAGATCAGCCCCAGCATTTT. This sequence encodes CASSPWGQGDQPQHF.